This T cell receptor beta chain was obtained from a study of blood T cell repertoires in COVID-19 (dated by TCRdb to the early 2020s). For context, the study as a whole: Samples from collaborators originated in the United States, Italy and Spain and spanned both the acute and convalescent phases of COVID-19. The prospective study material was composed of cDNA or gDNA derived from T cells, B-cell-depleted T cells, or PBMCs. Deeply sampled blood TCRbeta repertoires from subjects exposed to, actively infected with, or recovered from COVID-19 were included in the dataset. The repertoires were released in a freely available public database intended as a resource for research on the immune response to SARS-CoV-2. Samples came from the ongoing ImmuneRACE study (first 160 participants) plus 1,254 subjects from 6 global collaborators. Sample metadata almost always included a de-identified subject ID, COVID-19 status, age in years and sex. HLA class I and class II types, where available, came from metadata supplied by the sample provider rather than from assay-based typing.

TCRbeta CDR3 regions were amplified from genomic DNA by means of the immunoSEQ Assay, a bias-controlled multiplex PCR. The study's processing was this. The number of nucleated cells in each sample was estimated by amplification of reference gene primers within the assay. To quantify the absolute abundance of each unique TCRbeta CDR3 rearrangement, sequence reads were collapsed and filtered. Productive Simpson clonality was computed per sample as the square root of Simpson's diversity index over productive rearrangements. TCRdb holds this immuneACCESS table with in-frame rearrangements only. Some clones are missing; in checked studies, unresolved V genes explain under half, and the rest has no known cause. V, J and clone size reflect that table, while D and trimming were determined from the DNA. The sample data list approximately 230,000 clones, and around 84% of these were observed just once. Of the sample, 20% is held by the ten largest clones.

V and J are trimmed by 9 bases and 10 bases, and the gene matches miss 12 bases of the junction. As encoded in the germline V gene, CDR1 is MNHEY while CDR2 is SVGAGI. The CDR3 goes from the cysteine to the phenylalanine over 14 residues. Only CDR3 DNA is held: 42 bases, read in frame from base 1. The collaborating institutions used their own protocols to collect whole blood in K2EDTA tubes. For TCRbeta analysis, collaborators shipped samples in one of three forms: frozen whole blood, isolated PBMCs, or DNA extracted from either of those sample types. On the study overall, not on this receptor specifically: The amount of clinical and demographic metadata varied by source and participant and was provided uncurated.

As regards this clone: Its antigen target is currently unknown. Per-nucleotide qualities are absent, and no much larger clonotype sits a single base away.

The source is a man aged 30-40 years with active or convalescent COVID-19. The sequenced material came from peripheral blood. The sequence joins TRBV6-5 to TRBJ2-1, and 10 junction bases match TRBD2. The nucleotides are TGTGCCAGTCATCCCGGGACTAGCGAAAGGGAGCAGTTCTTC. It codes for CASHPGTSEREQFF.